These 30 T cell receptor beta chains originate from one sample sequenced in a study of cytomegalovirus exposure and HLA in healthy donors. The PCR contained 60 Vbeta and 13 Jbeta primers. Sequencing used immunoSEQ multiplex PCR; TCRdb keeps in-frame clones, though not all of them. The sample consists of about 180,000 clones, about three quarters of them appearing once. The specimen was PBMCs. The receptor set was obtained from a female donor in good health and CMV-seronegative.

This CDR3 is CASSTYTGQGEAGELFF. CDR3 nucleotide sequence: TGTGCCAGCTCAACATACACCGGACAGGGAGAAGCCGGGGAGCTGTTTTTT. J is TRBJ2-2 and V is TRBV18, with TRBD1 identical over 8 bases. The length of the CDR3 is 17 residues. Trimming at V came to 5 bases and at J to 6 bases, leaving 14 bases not matched to a gene. Germline CDR1 is KGHSH and CDR2 is LQKENI.

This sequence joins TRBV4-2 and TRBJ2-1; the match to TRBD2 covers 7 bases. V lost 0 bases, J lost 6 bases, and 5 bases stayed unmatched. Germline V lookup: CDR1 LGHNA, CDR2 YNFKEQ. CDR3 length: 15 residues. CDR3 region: CASSQDRGLGNEQFF. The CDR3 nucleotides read TGTGCCAGCAGCCAAGATCGCGGACTAGGCAATGAGCAGTTCTTC.

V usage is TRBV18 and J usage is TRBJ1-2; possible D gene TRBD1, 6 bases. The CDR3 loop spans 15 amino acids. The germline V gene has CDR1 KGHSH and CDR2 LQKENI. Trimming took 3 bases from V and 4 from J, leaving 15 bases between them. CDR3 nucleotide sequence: TGTGCCAGCTCACCGGGGGGGCAGGCGCTCTATGGCTACACCTTC. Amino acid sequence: CASSPGGQALYGYTF.

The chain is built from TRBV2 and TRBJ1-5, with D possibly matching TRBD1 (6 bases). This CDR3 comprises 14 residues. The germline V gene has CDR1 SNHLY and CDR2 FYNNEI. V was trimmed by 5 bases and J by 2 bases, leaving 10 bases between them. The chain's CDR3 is CASSLQGGNQPQHF. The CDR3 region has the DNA TGTGCCAGCAGTTTACAGGGAGGCAATCAGCCCCAGCATTTT.

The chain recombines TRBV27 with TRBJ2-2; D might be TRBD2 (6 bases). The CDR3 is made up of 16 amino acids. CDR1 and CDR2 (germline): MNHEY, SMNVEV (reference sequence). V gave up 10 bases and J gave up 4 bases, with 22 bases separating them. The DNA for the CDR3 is TGTGCCACCGGGGTGGAGGGAAAGGTGGGCACCGGGGAGCTGTTTTTT. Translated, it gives CATGVEGKVGTGELFF.

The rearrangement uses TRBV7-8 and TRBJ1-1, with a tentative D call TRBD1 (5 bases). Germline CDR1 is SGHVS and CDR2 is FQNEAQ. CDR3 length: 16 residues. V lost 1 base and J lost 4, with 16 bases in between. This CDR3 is CASSLVGTTGSTEAFF. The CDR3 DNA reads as TGTGCCAGCAGCTTAGTGGGGACGACCGGGAGCACTGAAGCTTTCTTT. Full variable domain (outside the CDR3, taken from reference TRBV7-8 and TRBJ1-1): GAGVSQSPRYKVAKRGQDVALRCDPISGHVSLFWYQQALGQGPEFLTYFQNEAQLDKSGLPSDRFFAERPEGSVSTLKIQRTQQEDSAVYLCASSLVGTTGSTEAFFGQGTRLTVV.

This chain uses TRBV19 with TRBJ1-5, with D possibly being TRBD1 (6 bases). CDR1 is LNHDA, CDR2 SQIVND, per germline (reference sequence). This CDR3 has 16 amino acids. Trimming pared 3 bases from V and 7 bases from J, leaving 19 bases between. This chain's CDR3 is CASSISTGRKGQPQHF. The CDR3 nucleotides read TGTGCCAGTAGTATTAGTACAGGGCGAAAAGGACAGCCCCAGCATTTT.

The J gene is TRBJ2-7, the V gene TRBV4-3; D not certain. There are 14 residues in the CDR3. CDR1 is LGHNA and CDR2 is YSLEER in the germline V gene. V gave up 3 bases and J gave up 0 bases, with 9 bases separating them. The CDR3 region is CASSHKESSYEQYF. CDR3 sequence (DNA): TGCGCCAGCAGCCACAAGGAGTCCTCCTACGAGCAGTACTTC.

This CDR3 reads CASSYGEGAFF. The CDR3 DNA reads as TGTGCCAGCAGTTACGGGGAGGGAGCTTTCTTT. The rearrangement uses TRBV5-6 and TRBJ1-1; D remains ambiguous. V gave up 5 bases and J gave up 10 bases, with 12 bases separating them. Germline lookup yields CDR1 SGHDT and CDR2 YYEEEE. The CDR3 runs to 11 residues.

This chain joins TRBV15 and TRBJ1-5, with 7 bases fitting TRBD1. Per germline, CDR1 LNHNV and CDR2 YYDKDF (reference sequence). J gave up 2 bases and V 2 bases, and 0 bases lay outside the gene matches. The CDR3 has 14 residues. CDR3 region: CATSRTGGNQPQHF. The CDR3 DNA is TGTGCCACCAGCAGAACAGGGGGCAATCAGCCCCAGCATTTT. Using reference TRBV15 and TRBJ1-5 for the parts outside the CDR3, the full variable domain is DAMVIQNPRYQVTQFGKPVTLSCSQTLNHNVMYWYQQKSSQAPKLLFHYYDKDFNNEADTPDNFQSRRPNTSFCFLDIRSPGLGDTAMYLCATSRTGGNQPQHFGDGTRLSIL.

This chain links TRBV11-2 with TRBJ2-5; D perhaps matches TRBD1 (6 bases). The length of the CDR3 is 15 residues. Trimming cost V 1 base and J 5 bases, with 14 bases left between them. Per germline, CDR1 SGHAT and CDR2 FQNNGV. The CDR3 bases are TGTGCCAGCAGCTTAGGTTCCGGGACATGGGAGACCCAGTACTTC. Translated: CASSLGSGTWETQYF.

Here the CDR3 DNA reads TGCGCCAGCAGCTCCTATGGGACTAGCGCCTATGAGCAGTTCTTC. This encodes CASSSYGTSAYEQFF. The chain is built from TRBV5-1 and TRBJ2-1; TRBD2 agrees at 10 bases. J lost 8 bases, V lost 3 bases, and 8 bases had no gene match. CDR3 length equals 15 residues. Germline V gene sequence: CDR1 SGHRS, CDR2 YFSETQ.

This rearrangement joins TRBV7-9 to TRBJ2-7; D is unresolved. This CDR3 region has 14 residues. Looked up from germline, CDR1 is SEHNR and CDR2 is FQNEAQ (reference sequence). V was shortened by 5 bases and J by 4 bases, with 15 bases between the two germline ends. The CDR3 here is CASSAFGQEYEQYF. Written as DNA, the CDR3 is TGTGCCAGCAGCGCCTTTGGTCAGGAATACGAGCAGTACTTC.

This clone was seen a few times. CDR3 nucleotides: TGTGCCAGCAGCGTAGAGGCGGGGAATGAAAAACTGTTTTTT. It yields the protein CASSVEAGNEKLFF. The chain joins TRBV9 to TRBJ1-4; no reliable D call. The CDR3 covers 14 residues. V was clipped by 0 bases and J by 5 bases, with 8 bases between them. Looked up from germline, CDR1 is SGDLS and CDR2 is YYNGEE.

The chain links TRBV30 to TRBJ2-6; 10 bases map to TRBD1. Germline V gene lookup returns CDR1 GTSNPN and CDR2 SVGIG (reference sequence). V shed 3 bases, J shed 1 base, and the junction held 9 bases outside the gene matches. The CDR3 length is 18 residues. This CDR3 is CAWSRGGDRGSGANVLTF. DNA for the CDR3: TGTGCCTGGAGCCGAGGTGGGGACAGGGGATCTGGGGCCAACGTCCTGACTTTC.

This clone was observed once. The CDR3 DNA sequence: TGTGCCAGCAGCCCCTCGAGTATTAGGGGTGGAAACACCATATATTTT. It specifies CASSPSSIRGGNTIYF. The gene calls are TRBV7-2 and TRBJ1-3; D perhaps matches TRBD1 (5 bases). V lost 5 bases and J 3 bases, leaving 17 bases between the germline ends. The CDR3 consists of 16 residues. The germline V gene has CDR1 SGHTA and CDR2 FQGNSA.

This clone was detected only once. For the CDR3, the DNA is TGTGCCAGCAGTTTATCTGGGAGAACTGAAGCTTTCTTT. It encodes CASSLSGRTEAFF. V gene TRBV27 combines with J gene TRBJ1-1; D unresolved. CDR1 is MNHEY and CDR2 is SMNVEV in the germline V gene (reference sequence). Trimming removed 0 bases from V and 5 bases from J, with 7 bases in between. The CDR3 is made up of 13 amino acids.

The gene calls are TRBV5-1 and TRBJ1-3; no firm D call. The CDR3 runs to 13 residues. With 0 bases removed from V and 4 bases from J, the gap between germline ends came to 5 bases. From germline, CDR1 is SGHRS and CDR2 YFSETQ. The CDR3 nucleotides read TGCGCCAGCAGCTTGGGGCCAGGAAACACCATATATTTT. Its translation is CASSLGPGNTIYF.

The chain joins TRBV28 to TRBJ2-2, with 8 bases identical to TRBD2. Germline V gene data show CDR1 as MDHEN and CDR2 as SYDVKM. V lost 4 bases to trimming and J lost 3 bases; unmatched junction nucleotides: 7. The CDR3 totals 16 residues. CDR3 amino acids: CASSSLAGIDTGELFF. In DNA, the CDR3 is TGTGCCAGCAGTTCCTTAGCGGGAATCGACACCGGGGAGCTGTTTTTT.

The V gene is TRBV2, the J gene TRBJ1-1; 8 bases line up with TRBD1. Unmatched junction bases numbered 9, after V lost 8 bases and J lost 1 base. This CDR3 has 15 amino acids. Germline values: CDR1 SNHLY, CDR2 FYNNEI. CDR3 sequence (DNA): TGTGCCAGCCGAAGACAGGGGTCGAGGAACACTGAAGCTTTCTTT. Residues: CASRRQGSRNTEAFF.

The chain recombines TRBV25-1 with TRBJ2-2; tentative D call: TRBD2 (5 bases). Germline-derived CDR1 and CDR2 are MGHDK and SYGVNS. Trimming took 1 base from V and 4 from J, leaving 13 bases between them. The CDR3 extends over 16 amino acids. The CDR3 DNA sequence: TGTGCCAGCAGTGAATTAAACGAGGGCAGCACCGGGGAGCTGTTTTTT. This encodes CASSELNEGSTGELFF.

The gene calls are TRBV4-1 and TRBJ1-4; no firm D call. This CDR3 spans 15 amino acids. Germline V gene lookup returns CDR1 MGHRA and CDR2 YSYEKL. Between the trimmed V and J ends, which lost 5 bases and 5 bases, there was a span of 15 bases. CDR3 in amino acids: CASSMRERANEKLFF. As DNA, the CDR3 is TGCGCCAGCAGCATGCGGGAGAGAGCGAATGAAAAACTGTTTTTT.

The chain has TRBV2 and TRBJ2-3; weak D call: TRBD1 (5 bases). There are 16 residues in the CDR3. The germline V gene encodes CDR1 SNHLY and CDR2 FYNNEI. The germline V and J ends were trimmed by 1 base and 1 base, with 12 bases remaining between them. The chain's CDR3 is CASSEGLGQGTDTQYF. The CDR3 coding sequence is TGTGCCAGCAGTGAAGGTTTGGGGCAAGGCACAGATACGCAGTATTTT.

The CDR3 DNA reads TGTGCCAGTAGCGGGCTCAGCTCCTACGAGCAGTACTTC. It translates to CASSGLSSYEQYF. The chain has TRBV7-9 and TRBJ2-7; TRBD2 matches 7 bases. This CDR3 has 13 residues. CDR1 and CDR2 from the germline V gene are SEHNR and FQNEAQ (reference sequence). V trimming: 9 bases; J trimming: 0 bases; junction bases outside the gene matches: 5.

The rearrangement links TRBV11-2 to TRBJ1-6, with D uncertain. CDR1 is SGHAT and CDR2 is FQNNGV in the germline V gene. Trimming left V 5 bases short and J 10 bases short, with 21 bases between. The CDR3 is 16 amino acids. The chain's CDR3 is CASSPLLSFAASPLHF. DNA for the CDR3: TGTGCCAGCAGCCCTTTATTGAGTTTCGCCGCCTCACCCCTCCACTTT.

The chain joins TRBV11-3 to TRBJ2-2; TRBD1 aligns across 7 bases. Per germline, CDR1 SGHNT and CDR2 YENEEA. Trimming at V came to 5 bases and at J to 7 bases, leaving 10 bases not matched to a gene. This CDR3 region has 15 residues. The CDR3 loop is CASSPYTGVDGELFF. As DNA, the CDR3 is TGTGCCAGCAGCCCGTATACAGGGGTTGACGGGGAGCTGTTTTTT.

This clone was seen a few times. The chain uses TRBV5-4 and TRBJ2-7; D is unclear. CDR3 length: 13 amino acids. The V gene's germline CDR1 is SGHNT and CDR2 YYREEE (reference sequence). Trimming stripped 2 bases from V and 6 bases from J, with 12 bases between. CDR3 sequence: CASSFDVGGEQYF. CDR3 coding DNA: TGTGCCAGCAGCTTTGATGTCGGTGGCGAGCAGTACTTC.

The CDR3 sequence is CASSFGLAGGPGTDTQYF. The CDR3 DNA reads as TGTGCCAGCAGCTTTGGACTAGCGGGAGGGCCGGGCACAGATACGCAGTATTTT. The chain recombines TRBV7-6 with TRBJ2-3; 15 bases line up with TRBD2. The CDR3 contains 18 residues. Germline CDR1 is SGHVS and CDR2 is FNYEAQ. The V and J ends lost 3 bases and 1 base, in that order; junction bases with no gene match: 5.

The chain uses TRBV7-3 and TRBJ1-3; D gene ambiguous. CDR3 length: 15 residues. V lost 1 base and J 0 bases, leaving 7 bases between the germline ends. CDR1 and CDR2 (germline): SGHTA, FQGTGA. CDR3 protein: CASSLSPGSGNTIYF. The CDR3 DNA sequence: TGTGCCAGCAGCTTAAGTCCGGGCTCTGGAAACACCATATATTTT.

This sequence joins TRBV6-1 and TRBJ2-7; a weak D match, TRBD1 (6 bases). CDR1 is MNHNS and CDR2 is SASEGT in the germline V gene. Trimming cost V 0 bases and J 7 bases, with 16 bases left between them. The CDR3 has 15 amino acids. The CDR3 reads CASSEAYGGPEEQYF. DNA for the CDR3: TGTGCCAGCAGTGAAGCTTATGGGGGCCCCGAGGAGCAGTACTTC.